Sequencing of this TCR beta chain was carried out in a study of T cell changes during pregnancy in multiple sclerosis. Repertoires were generated with immunoSEQ multiplex PCR, while TCRdb's copy carries only in-frame clones and drops some. The sample yields tens of thousands of clones, 94% seen once. CDR1 and CDR2 from the germline V gene are LNHDA and SQIVND (reference sequence). The CDR3 has 15 amino acids. V shed 6 bases, J shed 9 bases, and the junction held 9 bases outside the gene matches. The chain joins TRBV19 to TRBJ2-1, with 12 bases that match TRBD2. Material: CD4+ T cells from peripheral blood mononuclear cells, obtained in the first trimester of pregnancy. The origin of this receptor is a female donor with multiple sclerosis, enrolled in a pregnancy study. CDR3 bases: TGTGCCAGTAGCCGGCTAGCGGGGGGGCGCATTGAGCAGTTCTTC. It translates to CASSRLAGGRIEQFF.